This T cell receptor (beta chain) was recovered during a study of lymphopenia after photon versus proton radiotherapy. Overall study results and limits: Oligoclonal CD8+ Temra expansion after nadir drove photon patients' diversity drop.

Assay: immunoSEQ multiplex PCR; the TCRdb copy retains only in-frame clones and omits some. The sample consists of 52,000 or so clones, roughly 90% of them appearing once. The V gene's germline CDR1 is SQVTM and CDR2 ANQGSEA. The CDR3 spans 14 residues. J was trimmed by 1 base and V by 4 bases; bases with no gene match: 5. Comment on this clone: Its antigen is unidentified.

This sample comprised peripheral blood, obtained from a patient treated with photon-based radiotherapy. This rearrangement joins TRBV29-1 to TRBJ2-7; TRBD1 matches 9 bases. This TCR was recovered from a woman aged 40 to 49 with cholangiocarcinoma. CDR3 nucleotide sequence: TGCAGCGTTGGCAGCGGGACAGGGTCCTACGAGCAGTACTTC. Protein: CSVGSGTGSYEQYF.